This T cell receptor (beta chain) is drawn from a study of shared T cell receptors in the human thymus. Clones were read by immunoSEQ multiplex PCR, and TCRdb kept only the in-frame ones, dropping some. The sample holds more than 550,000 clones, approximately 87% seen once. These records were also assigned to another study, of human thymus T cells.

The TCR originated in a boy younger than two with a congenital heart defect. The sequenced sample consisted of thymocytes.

The CDR3, as DNA: TGTGCTAGTGGGGGAGTTAACACCGGGGAGCTGTTTTTT. Amino acid sequence: CASGGVNTGELFF. The genes are TRBV12-5 and TRBJ2-2, with D possibly being TRBD2 (5 bases). This CDR3 is built from 13 residues. Germline V gene data show CDR1 as LGHNT and CDR2 as FRNRAP. Between the trimmed V and J ends, which lost 6 bases and 2 bases, there was a span of 7 bases. Full variable domain (missing parts from reference TRBV12-5 and TRBJ2-2): DARVTQTPRHKVTEMGQEVTMRCQPILGHNTVFWYRQTMMQGLELLAYFRNRAPLDDSGMPKDRFSAEMPDATLATLKIQPSEPRDSAVYFCASGGVNTGELFFGEGSRLTVL.